The present entry profiles one TCR beta chain with its context. Antigen unknown. Assay: immunoSEQ multiplex PCR; the TCRdb copy retains only in-frame clones and omits some. The sample has 95,000 to 150,000 clones, roughly 91% seen once. Pooled in the analysis were second doses at about 4 or about 12 weeks. The data were taken from a study of T cell responses to AZD1222 COVID-19 vaccine. Regarding the study as a whole: Nearly half of spike-specific TCRs reportedly target variant regions that are unmutated in the B.1.351 and B.1.1.7 variants. Repertoire sampling happened only post peak T cell response. Donors were chiefly white British, with a greater number of females, and clonal diversity was perhaps underestimated.

The CDR3 extends over 14 amino acids. V lost 5 bases, J lost 5 bases, and 8 bases stayed unmatched. The V gene's germline CDR1 is SGHTA and CDR2 FQGNSA. This clonotype was obtained from an adult who received the AZD1222 COVID-19 vaccine. This rearrangement joins TRBV7-2 to TRBJ2-7, with 8 bases aligning to TRBD2. Specimen: peripheral blood, collected 28 days after the second AZD1222 dose. The CDR3 bases are TGTGCCAGCAGCAACCGGGGGGGGCGCGACGAGCAGTACTTC. Protein: CASSNRGGRDEQYF.